The following is a TCR beta chain sequence with its context. The data are from a study of blood T cell repertoires in COVID-19. Study-level background: The United States, Italy and Spain supplied acute and convalescent COVID-19 samples.

Per the authors' pipeline: Reference gene primer amplification yielded estimated nucleated cell counts. Libraries were prepared by immunoSEQ multiplex PCR; TCRdb keeps only in-frame clonotypes and omits some of them. The DNA gave D and trimming, while V, J and clone size come from that table. Among 83,000 or so clones, around 79% were seen once, and the ten largest hold about 10%. Germline V gene data show CDR1 as SGHTA and CDR2 as FQGTGA. Unmatched junction bases numbered 5, after V lost 5 bases and J lost 4 bases. This CDR3 region has 15 residues. The rearrangement joins TRBV7-3 to TRBJ2-5, with 12 nucleotides matching TRBD1. The sequenced sample consisted of peripheral blood. This receptor was identified in a woman over 75 with acute or convalescent COVID-19. The CDR3 DNA follows: TGTGCCAGCAGCCCGGGACAGGGGGCAGGAGAGACCCAGTACTTC. This codes for CASSPGQGAGETQYF.